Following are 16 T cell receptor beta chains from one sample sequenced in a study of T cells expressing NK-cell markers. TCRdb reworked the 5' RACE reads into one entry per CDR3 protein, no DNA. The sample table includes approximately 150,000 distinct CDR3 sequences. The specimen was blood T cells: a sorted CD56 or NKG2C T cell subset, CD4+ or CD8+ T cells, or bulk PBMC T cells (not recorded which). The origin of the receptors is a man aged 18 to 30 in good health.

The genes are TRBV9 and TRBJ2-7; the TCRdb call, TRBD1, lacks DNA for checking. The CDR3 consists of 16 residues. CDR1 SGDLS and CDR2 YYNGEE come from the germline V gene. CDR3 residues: CASSSEPGTDPYEQYF.

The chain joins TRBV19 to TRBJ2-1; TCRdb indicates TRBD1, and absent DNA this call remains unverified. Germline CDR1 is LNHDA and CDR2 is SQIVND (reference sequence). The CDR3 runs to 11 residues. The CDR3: CANGGRNEQFF.

This CDR3 is CASSLAPGNEQFF. This sequence joins TRBV7-7 and TRBJ2-1. The V gene's germline CDR1 is SSHAT and CDR2 FNYEAQ (reference sequence). The CDR3 runs to 13 residues.

CDR3 sequence: CASSRWAPVGQGTNEQFF. The chain recombines TRBV4-2 with TRBJ2-1; TCRdb gives TRBD1 as the D gene, but with no DNA this cannot be confirmed. The CDR3 extends over 18 amino acids. Germline values: CDR1 LGHNA, CDR2 YNFKEQ.

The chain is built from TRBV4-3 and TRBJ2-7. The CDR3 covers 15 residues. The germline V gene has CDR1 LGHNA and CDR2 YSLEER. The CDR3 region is CASSQEGRSTYEQYF.

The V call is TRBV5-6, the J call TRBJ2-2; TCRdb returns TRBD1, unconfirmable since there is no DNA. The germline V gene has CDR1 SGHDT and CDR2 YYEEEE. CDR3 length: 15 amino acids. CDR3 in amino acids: CASSYRDTNTGELFF.

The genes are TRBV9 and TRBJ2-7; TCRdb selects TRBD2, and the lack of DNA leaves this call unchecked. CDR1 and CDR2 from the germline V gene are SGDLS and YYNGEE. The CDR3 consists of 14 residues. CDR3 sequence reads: CASSTSGRNYEQYF.

CDR3 residues: CSARDIKAASVQETQYF. The chain uses TRBV20-1 and TRBJ2-5. The CDR3 is 17 amino acids. The germline CDR1 and CDR2 sequences are DFQATT and SNEGSKA (reference sequence).

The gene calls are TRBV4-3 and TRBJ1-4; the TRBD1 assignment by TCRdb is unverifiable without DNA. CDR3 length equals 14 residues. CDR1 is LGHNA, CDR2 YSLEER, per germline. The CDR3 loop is CASRSGQGGEKLFF.

The CDR3 spells CSASEGPGKQGWENTEAFF. The chain employs TRBV20-1 and TRBJ1-1. CDR1 DFQATT and CDR2 SNEGSKA come from the germline V gene (reference sequence). This CDR3 contains 19 residues.

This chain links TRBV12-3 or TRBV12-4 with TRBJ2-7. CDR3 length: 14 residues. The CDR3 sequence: CASTGIGSDYEQYF.

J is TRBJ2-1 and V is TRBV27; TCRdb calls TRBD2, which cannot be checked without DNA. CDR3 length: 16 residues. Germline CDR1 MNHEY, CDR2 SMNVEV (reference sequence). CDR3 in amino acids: CASSLSLLAGYNEQFF.

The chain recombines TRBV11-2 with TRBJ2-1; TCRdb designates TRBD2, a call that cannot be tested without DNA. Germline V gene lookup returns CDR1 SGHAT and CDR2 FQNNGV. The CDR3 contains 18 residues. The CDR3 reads CASSFQLDVGTEYNEQFF. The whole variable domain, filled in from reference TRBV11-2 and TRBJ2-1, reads EAGVAQSPRYKIIEKRQSVAFWCNPISGHATLYWYQQILGQGPKLLIQFQNNGVVDDSQLPKDRFSAERLKGVDSTLKIQPAKLEDSAVYLCASSFQLDVGTEYNEQFFGPGTRLTVL.

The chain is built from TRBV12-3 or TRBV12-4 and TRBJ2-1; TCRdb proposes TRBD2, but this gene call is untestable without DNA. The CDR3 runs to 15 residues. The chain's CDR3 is CASRRLTSGYNEQFF.

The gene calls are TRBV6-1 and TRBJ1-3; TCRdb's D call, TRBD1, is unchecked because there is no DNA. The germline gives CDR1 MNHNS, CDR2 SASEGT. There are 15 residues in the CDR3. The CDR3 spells CLCSRDRTSGNTIYF.

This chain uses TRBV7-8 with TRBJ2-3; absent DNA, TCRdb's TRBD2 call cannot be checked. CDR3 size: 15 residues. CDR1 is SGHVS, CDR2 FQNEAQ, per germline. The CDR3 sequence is CASSLQGLAGDTQYF.